The rows below give T cell receptor beta chains drawn from one sample of a study of T cells in Graves' hyperthyroidism and ophthalmopathy. One entry per CDR3 protein results from TCRdb running MiXCR on the multiplex PCR reads. The sample lists under 450,000 distinct CDR3 sequences, approximately 15% seen once, with 14% in the top ten. Sample: blood. Source of these receptors: a woman aged 18-30 years with Graves' hyperthyroidism. Both conserved end residues are part of each CDR3. A D gene is named only where the DNA matches it firmly. Clone size is given for some rows only: seen once, a few or many times, or a class if the clone is expanded.

v_gene,len,d_gene,j_gene,abundance,CDR3aa,CDR3nt
TRBV6-2/TRBV6-3,15,NA,TRBJ1-5,many,CASSYAGRRNQPQHF,TGTGCCAGCAGTTATGCAGGGAGGCGCAATCAGCCCCAGCATTTT
TRBV28,13,TRBD1,TRBJ2-5,many,CASTQGGAETQYF,TGTGCCAGCACCCAAGGGGGCGCGGAGACCCAGTACTTC
TRBV20-1,14,TRBD1,TRBJ1-2,few,CSVPGQGRGYGYTF,TGCAGTGTCCCGGGACAGGGTCGGGGCTATGGCTACACCTTC
TRBV28,15,NA,TRBJ2-1,many,CASSLPAGIYNEQFF,TGTGCCAGCAGTTTACCGGCGGGAATCTACAATGAGCAGTTCTTC
TRBV10-3,15,TRBD1,TRBJ1-6,many,CAISEIGTGASPLHF,TGTGCCATCAGTGAAATAGGGACAGGGGCTTCACCCCTCCACTTT
TRBV19,14,NA,TRBJ2-1,NA,CASSLGTPLDEQFF,TGTGCCAGTAGTTTGGGGACGCCCCTCGATGAGCAGTTCTTC
TRBV12-3/TRBV12-4,14,NA,TRBJ2-3,NA,CASSFSLGPDTQYF,TGTGCCAGCAGTTTCAGCTTGGGTCCAGATACGCAGTATTTT
TRBV2,15,TRBD2,TRBJ2-3,many,CASSATGGYTDTQYF,TGTGCCAGCAGCGCCACGGGAGGTTACACAGATACGCAGTATTTT
TRBV2,15,NA,TRBJ1-1,many,CASSEAPVRNTEAFF,TGTGCCAGCAGTGAAGCGCCGGTCAGGAACACTGAAGCTTTCTTT
TRBV6-5,14,NA,TRBJ1-5,NA,CASSYPLHNQPQHF,TGTGCCAGCAGTTACCCTCTTCATAATCAGCCCCAGCATTTT
TRBV20-1,13,NA,TRBJ1-5,many,CSVARGLGQPQHF,TGCAGTGTAGCCAGAGGCCTGGGTCAGCCCCAGCATTTT
TRBV4-1,17,TRBD2,TRBJ2-1,NA,CASSQGLGLAGEHEQFF,TGCGCCAGCAGCCAAGGTCTGGGACTAGCGGGAGAGCATGAGCAGTTCTTC
TRBV18,15,NA,TRBJ2-3,many,CASSPRAGITDTQYF,TGTGCCAGCTCACCACGGGCCGGCATCACAGATACGCAGTATTTT
TRBV2,13,TRBD1,TRBJ2-7,many,CASRGTGVHEQYF,TGTGCCAGCAGGGGGACAGGGGTCCACGAGCAGTACTTC
TRBV4-2,18,TRBD2,TRBJ2-3,NA,CASSQDDMTSGGADTQYF,TGTGCCAGCAGCCAAGATGATATGACTAGCGGGGGGGCAGATACGCAGTATTTT
TRBV12-3/TRBV12-4,15,NA,TRBJ2-2,many,CASSPIQGSTGELFF,TGTGCCAGCAGCCCAATCCAGGGTTCCACCGGGGAGCTGTTTTTT
TRBV20-1,16,NA,TRBJ1-1,few,CSANPPLQKGVTEAFF,TGCAGTGCCAATCCCCCCCTCCAAAAGGGGGTCACTGAAGCTTTCTTT
TRBV9,14,TRBD1,TRBJ2-2,many,CASSGRTGPRELFF,TGTGCCAGCAGCGGACGGACAGGGCCAAGGGAGCTGTTTTTT
TRBV6-1,14,NA,TRBJ1-1,few,CACSDLKENTEAFF,TGTGCCTGCAGTGACCTAAAGGAGAACACTGAAGCTTTCTTT
TRBV4-2,13,NA,TRBJ1-2,NA,CASSQFPPYGYTF,TGTGCCAGCAGCCAATTTCCTCCCTATGGCTACACCTTC
TRBV6-8,10,NA,TRBJ1-2,NA,CARPDYGYTF,TGTGCCAGACCGGACTATGGCTACACCTTC
TRBV19,15,TRBD1,TRBJ2-5,few,CASSLGTGEGKTQYF,TGTGCCAGTAGCCTCGGGACAGGGGAAGGGAAGACCCAGTACTTC
TRBV4-3,17,TRBD1,TRBJ1-6,few,CASSQVQGASYNSPLHF,TGCGCCAGCAGCCAAGTTCAGGGGGCGTCCTATAATTCACCCCTCCACTTT
TRBV15,17,NA,TRBJ1-3,NA,CATSRGGQGKAGNTIYF,TGTGCCACCAGCAGAGGGGGGCAGGGGAAGGCTGGAAACACCATATATTTT
TRBV4-1,14,NA,TRBJ1-2,few,CASSPSEAVYGYTF,TGCGCCAGCAGTCCCTCGGAGGCCGTTTATGGCTACACCTTC
TRBV24-1,17,NA,TRBJ2-3,NA,CATSDSLVAPVTDTQYF,TGTGCCACCAGTGATTCCCTGGTAGCCCCAGTCACAGATACGCAGTATTTT
TRBV14,13,TRBD2,TRBJ2-7,few,CASKLAGEYEQYF,TGTGCCAGCAAACTAGCGGGAGAGTACGAGCAGTACTTC
TRBV12-3/TRBV12-4,15,TRBD1,TRBJ2-7,NA,CASSFGRQGAGEQYF,TGTGCCAGCAGTTTCGGGAGACAGGGGGCGGGCGAGCAGTACTTC
TRBV5-1,16,NA,TRBJ1-1,NA,CASRTQGQGLNTEAFF,TGCGCCAGCCGTACACAGGGTCAGGGCTTGAACACTGAAGCTTTCTTT
TRBV3-1,14,TRBD2,TRBJ2-1,NA,CASSSGTSGLEQFF,TGTGCCAGCAGCTCCGGGACTAGCGGTTTGGAGCAGTTCTTC
TRBV28,15,NA,TRBJ2-7,many,CASSLSAARIGEQYF,TGTGCCAGCAGTTTGTCGGCAGCACGAATAGGCGAGCAGTACTTC
TRBV12-3/TRBV12-4,12,NA,TRBJ1-2,many,CASSDSLGGYTF,TGTGCCAGCAGTGACAGTCTTGGGGGCTACACCTTC
TRBV6-1,13,NA,TRBJ1-2,NA,CASSEESNYGYTF,TGTGCCAGCAGCGAGGAGTCTAACTATGGCTACACCTTC
TRBV3-1,16,TRBD2,TRBJ2-1,many,CASSQDQAGAYNEQFF,TGTGCCAGCAGCCAAGATCAGGCGGGAGCCTACAATGAGCAGTTCTTC
TRBV5-1,14,TRBD1,TRBJ2-1,many,CASSSTGGGNEQFF,TGCGCCAGCAGCTCGACAGGGGGGGGCAATGAGCAGTTCTTC
TRBV13,15,TRBD2,TRBJ2-7,many,CASSLGRAATYEQYF,TGTGCCAGCAGCTTGGGGAGGGCGGCCACCTACGAGCAGTACTTC
TRBV18,16,TRBD1,TRBJ1-1,many,CASSPQGAPMNTEAFF,TGTGCCAGCTCACCACAGGGGGCACCAATGAACACTGAAGCTTTCTTT
TRBV28,13,NA,TRBJ2-2,many,CASYSGNTGELFF,TGTGCCAGCTATAGCGGTAACACCGGGGAGCTGTTTTTT
TRBV12-3/TRBV12-4,15,NA,TRBJ1-1,many,CASSSFWHANTEAFF,TGTGCCAGCAGTTCCTTTTGGCATGCGAACACTGAAGCTTTCTTT
TRBV7-9,14,TRBD1,TRBJ1-1,many,CASTKGRGGSEAFF,TGTGCCAGCACCAAAGGGCGAGGGGGCAGCGAAGCTTTCTTT
TRBV28,16,NA,TRBJ2-1,many,CASSLPGTSTYNEQFF,TGTGCCAGCAGCCTCCCCGGGACATCGACTTACAATGAGCAGTTCTTC
TRBV3-1,15,NA,TRBJ1-5,many,CASSQDTGTNQPQHF,TGTGCCAGCAGCCAAGATACAGGGACCAATCAGCCCCAGCATTTT
TRBV29-1,10,NA,TRBJ2-5,few,CSALGETQYF,TGCAGCGCCCTCGGGGAGACCCAGTACTTC
TRBV9,16,TRBD1,TRBJ1-4,NA,CASSASGTEGPEKLFF,TGTGCCAGCAGCGCGTCCGGGACAGAAGGACCTGAAAAACTGTTTTTT
TRBV3-1,17,NA,TRBJ2-5,many,CASSQDTSGSYQETQYF,TGTGCCAGCAGCCAAGATACGAGCGGGTCGTACCAAGAGACCCAGTACTTC
TRBV7-9,13,NA,TRBJ1-1,many,CASSSRTYTEAFF,TGTGCCAGCAGCTCTCGGACCTACACTGAAGCTTTCTTT